Below, 3 T cell receptor beta chains from the same sample are listed, as sequenced in a study of cytomegalovirus exposure and HLA in healthy donors. The PCR had 60 Vbeta and 13 Jbeta primers. The protocol was immunoSEQ multiplex PCR, while the TCRdb copy is restricted to in-frame clones and leaves out a portion. The profile shows tens of thousands of clones, over 70% of them singletons. Specimen: PBMCs. These receptors were collected from a man aged 50-59 years in good health and CMV-seropositive.

The chain couples TRBV2 to TRBJ2-3, with D perhaps TRBD1 (6 bases). With 3 bases removed from V and 1 base from J, the gap between germline ends came to 8 bases. Germline V lookup: CDR1 SNHLY, CDR2 FYNNEI. The CDR3 extends over 14 amino acids. CDR3 loop: CASSDRTGTDTQYF. For the CDR3, the DNA is TGTGCCAGCAGTGACCGGACAGGCACAGATACGCAGTATTTT.

The chain combines TRBV10-3 with TRBJ2-7; 7 bases map to TRBD1. Germline values: CDR1 ENHRY, CDR2 SYGVKD. CDR3 length: 15 residues. J gave up 3 bases and V 0 bases, and 5 bases lay outside the gene matches. CDR3 nucleotides: TGTGCCATCAGTGAGTCGATTAACAGGGGCTACGAGCAGTACTTC. The encoded protein is CAISESINRGYEQYF.

The chain carries TRBV28 and TRBJ2-7; D may be TRBD1 (6 bases). CDR1 and CDR2 (germline): MDHEN, SYDVKM. There are 14 residues in the CDR3. With 2 bases removed from V and 4 bases from J, the gap between germline ends came to 12 bases. The CDR3 region is CASSLLQGGYEQYF. The CDR3 DNA is TGTGCCAGCAGTTTACTACAGGGCGGTTACGAGCAGTACTTC.